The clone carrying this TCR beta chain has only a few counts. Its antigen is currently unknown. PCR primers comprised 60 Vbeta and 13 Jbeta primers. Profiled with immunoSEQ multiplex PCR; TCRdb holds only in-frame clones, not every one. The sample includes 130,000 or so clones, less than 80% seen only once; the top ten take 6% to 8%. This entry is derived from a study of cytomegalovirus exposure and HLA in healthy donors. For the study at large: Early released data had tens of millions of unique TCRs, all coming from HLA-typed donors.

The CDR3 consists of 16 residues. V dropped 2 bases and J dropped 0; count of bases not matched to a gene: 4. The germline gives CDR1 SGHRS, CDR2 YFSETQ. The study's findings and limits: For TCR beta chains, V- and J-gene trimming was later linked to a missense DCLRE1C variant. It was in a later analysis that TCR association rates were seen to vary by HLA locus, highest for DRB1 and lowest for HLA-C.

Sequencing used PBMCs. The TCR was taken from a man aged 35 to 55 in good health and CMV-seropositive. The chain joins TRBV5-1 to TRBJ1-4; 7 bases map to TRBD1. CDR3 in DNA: TGCGCCAGCAGCTTTGGGACAGTTGCAACTAATGAAAAACTGTTTTTT. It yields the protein CASSFGTVATNEKLFF. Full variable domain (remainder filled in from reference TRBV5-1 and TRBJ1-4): KAGVTQTPRYLIKTRGQQVTLSCSPISGHRSVSWYQQTPGQGLQFLFEYFSETQRNKGNFPGRFSGRQFSNSRSEMNVSTLELGDSALYLCASSFGTVATNEKLFFGSGTQLSVL.